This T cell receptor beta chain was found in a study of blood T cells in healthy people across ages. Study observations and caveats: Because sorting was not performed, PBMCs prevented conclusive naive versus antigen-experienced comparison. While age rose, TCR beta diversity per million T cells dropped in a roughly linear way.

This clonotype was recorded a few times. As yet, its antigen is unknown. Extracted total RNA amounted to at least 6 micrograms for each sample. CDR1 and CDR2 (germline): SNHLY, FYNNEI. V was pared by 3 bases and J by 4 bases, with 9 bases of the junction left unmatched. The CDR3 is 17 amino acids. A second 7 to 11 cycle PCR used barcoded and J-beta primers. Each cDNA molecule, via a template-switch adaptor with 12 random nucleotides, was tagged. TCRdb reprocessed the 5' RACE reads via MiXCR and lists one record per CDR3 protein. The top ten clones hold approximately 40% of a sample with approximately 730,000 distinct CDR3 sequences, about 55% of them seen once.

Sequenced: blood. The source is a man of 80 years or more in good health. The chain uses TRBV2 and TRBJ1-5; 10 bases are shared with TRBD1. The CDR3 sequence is CASSEGPGQGSNQPQHF. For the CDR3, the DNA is TGTGCCAGCAGTGAGGGTCCGGGACAGGGGAGTAATCAGCCCCAGCATTTT.